This T cell receptor beta chain was identified during a study of shared clonotypes between healthy human individuals. Study outcomes and limitations: Enrolling few donors narrowed the genetic and exposure-history diversity that was represented. What naive subsets generally showed was a larger estimated richness than memory subsets showed. When naive CD4 clonotypes were compared across a few donors, about 4.9% were shared.

Using immunoSEQ multiplex PCR, the repertoire was profiled, and TCRdb retains in-frame clones only, with some absent. The sample lists about 2.4 million clones; over 85% were seen once. In the case of this clone: Antigen specificity is unknown.

The J segment lost 1 base and the V segment lost 5 bases, leaving 13 bases of the junction unmatched. CDR1 is MNHEY, CDR2 SMNVEV, per germline (reference sequence). The CDR3 totals 17 residues. The sequence came from a man aged 18 to 30 in good health. Some clones in this sample may be carry-over from other donors' samples. The chain combines TRBV27 with TRBJ1-1; 7 bases map to TRBD1. The sample comprised naive CD4+ T cells from PBMCs. Subset specified: CD45RA+ positively selected. The chain's CDR3 is CASSTRPRQGGNTEAFF. CDR3 sequence (DNA): TGTGCCAGCAGTACACGCCCCCGGCAGGGGGGGAACACTGAAGCTTTCTTT.